This section outlines one T cell receptor beta chain sequence together with its context. The authors spiked synthetic TCR analog templates into each PCR. Some clones are missing from TCRdb's copy, which holds only in-frame ones; the method was immunoSEQ multiplex PCR. The data show 85,000 to 130,000 clones, 90% to 95% seen once. Patients yielded 1 to 8 samples each, pretreatment and on-treatment. This entry belongs to a study of PD-L1 blockade in urothelial cancer. At the level of the study: Atezolizumab, begun by patients in the mid-2010s, was given at 1,200 mg intravenously every 3 weeks.

CDR3 length: 17 residues. The ends lost 10 bases at V and 2 bases at J; junction bases unmatched: 12. In germline, CDR1 is MDHEN, CDR2 SYDVKM. This sample comprised PBMCs, obtained around atezolizumab (anti-PD-L1) treatment. The chain uses TRBV28 and TRBJ2-6; 9 nucleotides match TRBD1. The receptor comes from a woman older than 75 with urothelial cancer. CDR3: CATTGQGALAGANVLTF. DNA of the CDR3: TGTGCCACCACGGGACAGGGAGCGTTAGCTGGGGCCAACGTCCTGACTTTC.